The T cell receptor beta chain described here comes from a study of CD8 T cells in ankylosing spondylitis (dated by TCRdb to the late 2010s). Notes on the research overall: The study set out to find disease-linked TCR variants by profiling T cell receptor beta repertoires in ankylosing spondylitis patients and healthy donors. In total, the full study cohort was made up of 85 to 140 healthy donors and some 26 ankylosing spondylitis patients. Peripheral blood was sampled, and synovial fluid was additionally collected from ankylosing spondylitis patients. Beyond this particular receptor, the publication reports: The disease-linked clones were reported as significantly enriched in matched synovial fluid samples from ankylosing spondylitis patients. A TCR beta motif of several highly homologous amino acid variants appeared characteristic of blood from ankylosing spondylitis patients. Some TCR beta motif variants had previously been reported in synovial fluid and blood of reactive arthritis patients, which suggested common disease-initiation mechanisms. The disease-linked clones showed a CD8+ phenotype and occurred at relatively low frequencies in peripheral blood.

This clonotype has just a few counts. No cognate antigen has been identified for it. No base quality values were provided; no much bigger clone lies one nucleotide off. Sequenced using an Illumina HiSeq 2500. TCR beta libraries were prepared by quantitative 5'-RACE with molecular barcodes. The study's own analysis went as follows. To identify disease-linked TCR variants, a new computational method was used, one built on a probabilistic model of VDJ rearrangement. The public reads were quality trimmed at Q25 with fastp and then assembled into clones with MiXCR by TCRdb, keeping productive beta chains. Every entry covers one CDR3 protein and lists the most common genes and DNA from its rows. The V and J calls and clone size are TCRdb's, not the authors'. In all, the sample holds a few hundred thousand distinct CDR3 sequences, and around 20% of those were seen once. About 3.7% of the sample rests with the top ten.

Including cysteine and phenylalanine, the CDR3 has 14 amino acids. Only CDR3 DNA remains: 42 bases, in frame from the first base. The germline V gene supplies CDR1 SGDLS and CDR2 YYNGEE. The V and J ends are trimmed by 4 bases and 7 bases, leaving 17 bases between them. This TCR was sampled from a female donor with ankylosing spondylitis or in good health (not recorded which). The chain is made from TRBV9 and TRBJ1-1; the D gene is possibly TRBD1, with 6 bases matching. The sample comprised blood, either unsorted or a sorted T cell fraction (not recorded which). DNA sequence: TGTGCCAGCAGCACCACGGGACAAAGTCGTGAAGCTTTCTTT. It translates as CASSTTGQSREAFF.